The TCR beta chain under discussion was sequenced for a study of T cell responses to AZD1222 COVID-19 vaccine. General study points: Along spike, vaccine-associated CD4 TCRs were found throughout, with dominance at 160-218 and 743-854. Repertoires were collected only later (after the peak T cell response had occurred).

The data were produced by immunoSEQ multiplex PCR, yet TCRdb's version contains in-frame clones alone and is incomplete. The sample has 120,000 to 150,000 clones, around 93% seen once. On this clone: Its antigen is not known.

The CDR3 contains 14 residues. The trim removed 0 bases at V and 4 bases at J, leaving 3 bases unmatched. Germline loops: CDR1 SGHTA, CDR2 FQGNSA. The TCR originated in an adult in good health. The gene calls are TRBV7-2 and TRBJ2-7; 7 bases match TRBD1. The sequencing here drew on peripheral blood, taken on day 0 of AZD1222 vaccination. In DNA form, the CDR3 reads TGTGCCAGCAGCTTAGCACAGGGGTTGTACGAGCAGTACTTC. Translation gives CASSLAQGLYEQYF.